A selection of T cell receptor beta chains follows, all from one sample in a study of T cells after posttransplantation cyclophosphamide. Only in-frame clones appear in the TCRdb table, and some are missing; sequencing was by immunoSEQ multiplex PCR. This sample carries 9,500 to 12,000 clones and no singletons, and roughly 28% goes to the top ten. The material was PBMCs, obtained after allogeneic stem cell transplant with posttransplant cyclophosphamide. The receptors originated from a female patient aged 35-55 years who received an allogeneic stem cell transplant from a related donor, was CMV-positive, and had no GVHD. A share of the T cells may be of graft donor origin. Both conserved end residues are part of each CDR3. The D gene is left open where the match is weak. Some rows have no size entry. The others give once, few or many, or a class for an expanded clone.

-	TRBV2	many	TRBJ1-2	CASSGTFNYGYTF	TGTGCCAGCAGTGGGACTTTTAACTATGGCTACACCTTC
-	TRBV28	few	TRBJ2-5	CASQAIGPQETQYF	TGTGCCAGTCAGGCAATTGGGCCCCAAGAGACCCAGTACTTC
-	TRBV12-3/TRBV12-4	few	TRBJ2-6	CASSISGSGANVLTF	TGTGCCAGCAGTATTTCAGGGTCTGGGGCCAACGTCCTGACTTTC
-	TRBV2	many	TRBJ1-5	CASSRAENSNQPQHF	TGTGCCAGCAGCCGCGCTGAGAATAGCAATCAGCCCCAGCATTTT
-	TRBV15	-	TRBJ2-1	CATSRGTGNNEQFF	TGTGCCACCAGCAGAGGAACAGGAAACAATGAGCAGTTCTTC
-	TRBV9	many	TRBJ2-7	CASIFKQGTAYEQYF	TGTGCCAGTATTTTCAAGCAGGGGACGGCATACGAGCAGTACTTC
-	TRBV10-1	many	TRBJ2-3	CASSVGYSTDTQYF	TGCGCCAGCAGTGTAGGGTACTCCACAGATACGCAGTATTTT
-	TRBV7-2	many	TRBJ2-6	CASSLSQAGAGANVLTF	TGTGCCAGCAGCTTGAGTCAGGCCGGGGCTGGGGCCAACGTCCTGACTTTC
-	TRBV9	few	TRBJ2-3	CASSYGGPDTQYF	TGTGCCAGCAGCTACGGGGGTCCAGATACGCAGTATTTT
-	TRBV6-1	many	TRBJ2-5	CASSEGGRAHTETQYF	TGTGCCAGCAGTGAAGGGGGCAGAGCACATACGGAGACCCAGTACTTC
-	TRBV7-2	many	TRBJ2-6	CASSPQGRSSGANVLTF	TGTGCCAGCAGCCCACAGGGCAGGAGCTCTGGGGCCAACGTCCTGACTTTC
TRBD1	TRBV2	many	TRBJ2-5	CASSPTRQGVEETQYF	TGTGCCAGCAGTCCTACTCGGCAGGGGGTCGAAGAGACCCAGTACTTC
-	TRBV2	many	TRBJ2-7	CASSEASGYEQYF	TGTGCCAGCAGTGAAGCTTCCGGCTACGAGCAGTACTTC
-	TRBV9	many	TRBJ1-1	CASSVRTEMNTEAFF	TGTGCCAGCAGCGTTAGGACAGAAATGAACACTGAAGCTTTCTTT